A selection of T cell receptor beta chains follows, all from one sample in a study of molecular identifiers for immune sequencing clone quantification. MiXCR was run by TCRdb on the PCR reads, yielding one entry per CDR3 protein. The sample shows about half a million distinct CDR3 sequences, about a fifth of them seen only once. Input material: naive CD8+ T cells from blood, with Jurkat cell RNA spiked in. These receptors were collected from a human donor in good health. Some libraries in this study had Jurkat cell RNA spiked in. CDR3s include the opening cysteine and the closing phenylalanine or tryptophan. A D gene is named only where the DNA matches it firmly. Expanded clones are given a class, and other clones once, few, many or no size at all.

>TRBV5-1|.|TRBJ2-7|.
CASSLVAGPAYEQYF
TGCGCCAGCAGCTTGGTGGCGGGGCCCGCCTACGAGCAGTACTTC
>TRBV27|.|TRBJ2-7|.
CASSLFGANYEQYF
TGTGCCAGCAGTTTATTTGGGGCCAACTACGAGCAGTACTTC
>TRBV11-3|.|TRBJ2-1|.
CASSLDPGWYNEQFF
TGTGCCAGCAGCTTAGATCCGGGGTGGTACAATGAGCAGTTCTTC
>TRBV4-1|.|TRBJ2-5|many
CASSHPSREETQYF
TGCGCCAGCAGCCATCCCTCAAGAGAAGAGACCCAGTACTTC
>TRBV5-6|.|TRBJ2-4|.
CASSLFAGRSNIQYF
TGTGCCAGCAGCTTGTTCGCAGGACGTTCAAACATTCAGTACTTC
>TRBV7-9|.|TRBJ1-4|.
CASSLVGGEKLFF
TGTGCCAGCAGCTTGGTCGGAGGTGAAAAACTGTTTTTT
>TRBV29-1|.|TRBJ2-2|.
CSVEGNGEPFF
TGCAGCGTTGAAGGGAACGGGGAGCCGTTTTTT
>TRBV12-5|.|TRBJ1-2|few
CASGLSSYSNYGYTF
TGTGCTAGTGGTTTGTCGTCCTACTCTAACTATGGCTACACCTTC
>TRBV2|.|TRBJ1-1|once
CASREADPEAFF
TGTGCCAGCAGGGAGGCAGACCCTGAAGCTTTCTTT
>TRBV7-9|.|TRBJ2-5|.
CASMTGVAETQYF
TGTGCCAGCATGACGGGAGTTGCAGAGACCCAGTACTTC
>TRBV5-1|TRBD2|TRBJ2-5|many
CASSSWETSGQETQYF
TGCGCCAGCAGCTCCTGGGAGACTAGCGGGCAAGAGACCCAGTACTTC
>TRBV7-6|.|TRBJ2-7|many
CASRSNPGPEYYYEQYF
TGTGCCAGCAGGTCCAACCCGGGGCCCGAGTACTACTACGAGCAGTACTTC
>TRBV20-1|.|TRBJ2-1|.
CSARFRDFSYNEQFF
TGCAGTGCTCGATTCAGGGACTTCTCCTACAATGAGCAGTTCTTC
>TRBV28|.|TRBJ2-7|.
CASSYLRFYEQYF
TGTGCCAGCAGTTATCTCCGATTCTACGAGCAGTACTTC
>TRBV29-1|.|TRBJ2-3|many
CSVEMPGTQYF
TGCAGCGTTGAAATGCCCGGTACGCAGTATTTT
>TRBV5-8|TRBD1|TRBJ1-1|many
CASSLDRGRFEAFF
TGTGCCAGCAGTCTAGACAGGGGAAGGTTTGAAGCTTTCTTT
>TRBV5-3|.|TRBJ1-2|.
CAASQTNNYGHTF
TGTGCCGCCTCGCAGACGAATAACTATGGCCACACCTTC
>TRBV28|.|TRBJ2-1|.
CASRAPWGGEPFGEQFF
TGTGCCAGCAGGGCCCCGTGGGGCGGGGAGCCGTTCGGGGAGCAGTTCTTC
>TRBV7-2|TRBD1|TRBJ2-5|many
CASSPRQGARLETQYF
TGTGCCAGCAGCCCTCGACAGGGGGCTAGGTTAGAGACCCAGTACTTC
>TRBV6-2/TRBV6-3|.|TRBJ2-2|.
CASSYGAKTTGELFF
TGTGCCAGCAGTTACGGTGCTAAGACCACCGGGGAGCTGTTTTTT
>TRBV12-3/TRBV12-4|.|TRBJ1-5|many
CASSFGVGSNQPQHF
TGTGCCAGCAGTTTCGGGGTGGGTAGCAATCAGCCCCAGCATTTT
>TRBV6-6|TRBD1|TRBJ2-3|few
CATAQGADTQYF
TGTGCCACCGCCCAGGGGGCGGATACGCAGTATTTT
>TRBV9|.|TRBJ2-3|.
CASTSDSFAEDTQYF
TGTGCCAGCACCAGTGATTCTTTCGCCGAAGATACGCAGTATTTT
>TRBV20-1|TRBD1|TRBJ2-3|many
CSARDRGPFTDTQYF
TGCAGTGCCAGAGACAGGGGTCCTTTCACAGATACGCAGTATTTT
>TRBV5-1|.|TRBJ2-7|few
CASSTGRGSSYEQYF
TGCGCCAGCAGCACGGGACGGGGGAGCTCCTACGAGCAGTACTTC
>TRBV14|.|TRBJ1-4|.
CASSQGWGPEKLFF
TGTGCCAGCAGCCAAGGATGGGGGCCGGAAAAACTGTTTTTT
>TRBV6-5|TRBD1|TRBJ1-1|.
CASSPGTGRNTEAFF
TGTGCCAGCAGCCCCGGGACAGGGAGAAACACTGAAGCTTTCTTT
>TRBV5-6|.|TRBJ2-5|.
CASSFSSGEIQYF
TGTGCCAGCAGCTTTTCCTCAGGAGAGATCCAGTACTTC
>TRBV11-2|.|TRBJ2-1|many
CASSSLTKEQFF
TGTGCCAGCAGCTCATTAACGAAAGAGCAGTTCTTC
>TRBV27|.|TRBJ2-7|many
CASSSARSYEQYF
TGTGCCAGTTCTAGCGCCAGGTCCTACGAGCAGTACTTC
>TRBV6-1|.|TRBJ2-3|many
CASSEESGTQYF
TGTGCCAGCAGTGAAGAGAGCGGCACGCAGTATTTT
>TRBV12-3/TRBV12-4|.|TRBJ2-1|many
CASSFSGITYDEQFF
TGTGCCAGCAGTTTTAGTGGGATCACATATGATGAGCAGTTCTTC
>TRBV28|.|TRBJ2-7|many
CASRLTAAPSYEQYF
TGTGCCAGCAGATTGACAGCGGCCCCATCCTACGAGCAGTACTTC
>TRBV4-3|.|TRBJ2-7|few
CASSQDPQVPVDEQYF
TGCGCCAGCAGCCAAGATCCGCAGGTTCCCGTGGACGAGCAGTACTTC
>TRBV7-9|.|TRBJ2-2|many
CASRVFLEKETGELFF
TGTGCCAGCAGGGTCTTTCTGGAGAAAGAGACCGGGGAGCTGTTTTTT
>TRBV9|.|TRBJ2-5|many
CASSVEGSQETQYF
TGTGCCAGCAGCGTAGAGGGCAGCCAAGAGACCCAGTACTTC
>TRBV19|.|TRBJ2-1|.
CASSIDLSGYGGNNEQFF
TGTGCCAGTAGTATAGATCTGTCAGGGTACGGGGGAAACAATGAGCAGTTCTTC
>TRBV7-2|.|TRBJ1-1|many
CASSSEPKMNTEAFF
TGTGCCAGCAGCTCAGAGCCTAAAATGAACACTGAAGCTTTCTTT
>TRBV11-3|.|TRBJ2-3|few
CASSSSADTDTQYF
TGTGCCAGCAGCTCCTCCGCCGACACAGATACGCAGTATTTT
>TRBV12-3/TRBV12-4|TRBD1|TRBJ2-7|few
CASSRQGPIFPYEQYF
TGTGCCAGCAGTAGACAGGGTCCCATCTTTCCCTACGAGCAGTACTTC
>TRBV28|.|TRBJ2-7|many
CASSSTSGLLAYEQYF
TGTGCCAGCAGTTCCACCAGCGGTCTACTAGCCTACGAGCAGTACTTC
>TRBV7-9|TRBD1|TRBJ2-7|.
CASRWQGACEQYF
TGTGCCAGCAGATGGCAGGGGGCGTGTGAGCAGTACTTC
>TRBV9|.|TRBJ1-3|few
CASRGTGNTIYF
TGTGCCAGCCGGGGGACCGGAAACACCATATATTTT
>TRBV7-9|.|TRBJ2-3|many
CASSLGPGQRSTDTQYF
TGTGCCAGCAGCTTAGGTCCAGGGCAGAGATCCACAGATACGCAGTATTTT
>TRBV19|TRBD1|TRBJ2-6|many
CASSMTGWGANVLTF
TGTGCCAGTAGTATGACAGGGTGGGGGGCCAACGTCCTGACTTTC
>TRBV6-2/TRBV6-3|TRBD2|TRBJ2-3|few
CASSYLREGTTDTQYF
TGTGCCAGCAGTTACTTGCGGGAGGGGACGACAGATACGCAGTATTTT
>TRBV11-2|.|TRBJ2-7|many
CASSPILLEQYF
TGTGCCAGCAGCCCAATTCTACTGGAGCAGTACTTC
>TRBV20-1|.|TRBJ1-2|few
CSARPRTADYGYTF
TGCAGTGCTAGACCACGGACAGCGGACTATGGCTACACCTTC
>TRBV20-1|.|TRBJ1-1|many
CSARTSSGMNTEAFF
TGCAGTGCTAGGACTTCGTCAGGAATGAACACTGAAGCTTTCTTT
>TRBV12-3/TRBV12-4|TRBD1|TRBJ1-3|.
CASRLDRGSGNTIYF
TGTGCCAGCAGGTTGGACAGGGGGTCTGGAAACACCATATATTTT
>TRBV29-1|.|TRBJ2-1|many
CSAGGHEQFF
TGCAGCGCAGGGGGGCATGAGCAGTTCTTC